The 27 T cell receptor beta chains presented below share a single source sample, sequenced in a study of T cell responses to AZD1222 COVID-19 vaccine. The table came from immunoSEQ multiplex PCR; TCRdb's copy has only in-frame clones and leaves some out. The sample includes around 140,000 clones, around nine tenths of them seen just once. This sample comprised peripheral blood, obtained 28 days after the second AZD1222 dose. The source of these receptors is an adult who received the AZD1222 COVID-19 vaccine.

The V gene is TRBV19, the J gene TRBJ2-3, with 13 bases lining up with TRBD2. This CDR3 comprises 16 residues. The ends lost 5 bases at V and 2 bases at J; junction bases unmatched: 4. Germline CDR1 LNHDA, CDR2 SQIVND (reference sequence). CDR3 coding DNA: TGTGCCAGTAGTTTACTAGCGGGAGGGAACACAGATACGCAGTATTTT. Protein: CASSLLAGGNTDTQYF.

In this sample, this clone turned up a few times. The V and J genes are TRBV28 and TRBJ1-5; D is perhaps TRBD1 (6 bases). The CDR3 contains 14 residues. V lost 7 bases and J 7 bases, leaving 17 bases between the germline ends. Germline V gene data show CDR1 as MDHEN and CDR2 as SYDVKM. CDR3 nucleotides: TGTGCCAGCACCCTCACAGGGCCAAGACAGCCCCAGCATTTT. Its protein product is CASTLTGPRQPQHF. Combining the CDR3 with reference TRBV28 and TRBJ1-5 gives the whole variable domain DVKVTQSSRYLVKRTGEKVFLECVQDMDHENMFWYRQDPGLGLRLIYFSYDVKMKEKGDIPEGYSVSREKKERFSLILESASTNQTSMYLCASTLTGPRQPQHFGDGTRLSIL.

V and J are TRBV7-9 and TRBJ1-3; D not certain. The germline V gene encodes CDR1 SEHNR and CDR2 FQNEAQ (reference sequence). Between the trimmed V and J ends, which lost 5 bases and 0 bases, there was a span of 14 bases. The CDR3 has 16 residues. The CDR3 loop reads CASSPRWGSSGNTIYF. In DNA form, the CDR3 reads TGTGCCAGCAGCCCCCGTTGGGGAAGCTCTGGAAACACCATATATTTT. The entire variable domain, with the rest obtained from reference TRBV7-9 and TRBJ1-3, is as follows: DTGVSQNPRHKITKRGQNVTFRCDPISEHNRLYWYRQTLGQGPEFLTYFQNEAQLEKSRLLSDRFSAERPKGSFSTLEIQRTEQGDSAMYLCASSPRWGSSGNTIYFGEGSWLTVV.

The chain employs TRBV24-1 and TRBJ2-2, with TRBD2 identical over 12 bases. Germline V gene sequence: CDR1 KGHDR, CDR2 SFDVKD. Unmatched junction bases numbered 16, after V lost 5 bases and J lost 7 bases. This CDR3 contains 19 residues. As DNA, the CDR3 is TGTGCCACCAGTGGGTATAAGGAGACTAGCGGGAGACCAAACGGGGAGCTGTTTTTT. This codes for CATSGYKETSGRPNGELFF.

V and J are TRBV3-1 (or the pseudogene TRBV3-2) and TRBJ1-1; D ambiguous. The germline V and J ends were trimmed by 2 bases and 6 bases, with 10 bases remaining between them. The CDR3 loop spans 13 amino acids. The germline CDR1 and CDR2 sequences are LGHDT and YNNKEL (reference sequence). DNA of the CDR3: TGTGCCAGCAGCCAAAAGGTGGTCTCTGAAGCTTTCTTT. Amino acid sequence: CASSQKVVSEAFF.

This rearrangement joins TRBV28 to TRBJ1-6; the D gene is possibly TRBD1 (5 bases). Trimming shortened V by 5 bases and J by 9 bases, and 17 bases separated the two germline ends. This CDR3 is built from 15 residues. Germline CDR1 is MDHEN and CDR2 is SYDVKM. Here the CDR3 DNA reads TGTGCCAGCAGTCGCCGCCTGGCAGGGAGTTCACCCCTCCACTTT. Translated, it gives CASSRRLAGSSPLHF.

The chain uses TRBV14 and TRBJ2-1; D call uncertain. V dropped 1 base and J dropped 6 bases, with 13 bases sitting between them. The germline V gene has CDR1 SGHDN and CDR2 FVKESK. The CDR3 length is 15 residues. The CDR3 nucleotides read TGTGCCAGCAGCCAAGTTTCCGGGTTGGGCAATGAGCAGTTCTTC. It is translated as CASSQVSGLGNEQFF.

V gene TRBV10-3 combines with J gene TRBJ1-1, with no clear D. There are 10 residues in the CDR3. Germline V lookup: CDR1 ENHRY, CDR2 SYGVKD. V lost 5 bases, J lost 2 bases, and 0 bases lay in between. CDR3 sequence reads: CAISNTEAFF. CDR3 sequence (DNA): TGTGCCATCAGTAACACTGAAGCTTTCTTT.

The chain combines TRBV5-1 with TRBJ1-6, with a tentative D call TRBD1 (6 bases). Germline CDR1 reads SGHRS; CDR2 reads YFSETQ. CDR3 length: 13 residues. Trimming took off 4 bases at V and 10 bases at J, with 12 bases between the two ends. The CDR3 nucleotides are TGCGCCAGCAGCCCGGACAGATCCTCACCCCTCCACTTT. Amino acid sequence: CASSPDRSSPLHF.

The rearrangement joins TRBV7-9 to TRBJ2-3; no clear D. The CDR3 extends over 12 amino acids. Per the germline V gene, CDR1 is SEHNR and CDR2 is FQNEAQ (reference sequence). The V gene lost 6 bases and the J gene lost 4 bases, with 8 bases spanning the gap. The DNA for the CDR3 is TGTGCCAGCAGTACAGACGCAGATACGCAGTATTTT. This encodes CASSTDADTQYF. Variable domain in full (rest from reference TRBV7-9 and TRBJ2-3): DTGVSQNPRHKITKRGQNVTFRCDPISEHNRLYWYRQTLGQGPEFLTYFQNEAQLEKSRLLSDRFSAERPKGSFSTLEIQRTEQGDSAMYLCASSTDADTQYFGPGTRLTVL.

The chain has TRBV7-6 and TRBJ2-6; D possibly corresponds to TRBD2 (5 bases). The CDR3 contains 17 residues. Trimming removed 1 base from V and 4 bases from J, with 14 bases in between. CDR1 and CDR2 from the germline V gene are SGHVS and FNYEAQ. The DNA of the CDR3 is TGTGCCAGCAGCTTAGGAGGGAGTCTGAGGGGGGCCAACGTCCTGACTTTC. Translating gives CASSLGGSLRGANVLTF.

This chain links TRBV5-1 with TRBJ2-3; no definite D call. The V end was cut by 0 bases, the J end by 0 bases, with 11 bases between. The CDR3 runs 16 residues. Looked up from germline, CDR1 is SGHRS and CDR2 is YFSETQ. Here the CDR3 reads CASSLGGGVSTDTQYF. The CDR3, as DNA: TGCGCCAGCAGCTTGGGTGGCGGAGTTAGCACAGATACGCAGTATTTT. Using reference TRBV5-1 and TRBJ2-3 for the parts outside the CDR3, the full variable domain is KAGVTQTPRYLIKTRGQQVTLSCSPISGHRSVSWYQQTPGQGLQFLFEYFSETQRNKGNFPGRFSGRQFSNSRSEMNVSTLELGDSALYLCASSLGGGVSTDTQYFGPGTRLTVL.

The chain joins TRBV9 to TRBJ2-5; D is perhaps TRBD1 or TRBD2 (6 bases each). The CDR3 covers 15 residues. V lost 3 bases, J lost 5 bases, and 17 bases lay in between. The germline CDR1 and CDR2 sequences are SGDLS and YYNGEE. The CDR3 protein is CASSATGGGGETQYF. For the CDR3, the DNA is TGTGCCAGCAGCGCAACAGGAGGAGGGGGGGAGACCCAGTACTTC.

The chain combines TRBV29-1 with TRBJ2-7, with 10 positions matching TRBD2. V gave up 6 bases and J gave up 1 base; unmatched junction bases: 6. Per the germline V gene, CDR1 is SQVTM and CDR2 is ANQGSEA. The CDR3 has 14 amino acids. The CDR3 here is CSVASGRGSYEQYF. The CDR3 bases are TGCAGCGTAGCTAGCGGGAGAGGGTCCTACGAGCAGTACTTC.

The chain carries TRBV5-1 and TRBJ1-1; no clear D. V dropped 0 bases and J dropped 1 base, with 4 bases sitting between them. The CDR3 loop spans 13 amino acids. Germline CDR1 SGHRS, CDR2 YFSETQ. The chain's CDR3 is CASSLEGNTEAFF. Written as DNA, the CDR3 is TGCGCCAGCAGCTTGGAAGGGAACACTGAAGCTTTCTTT. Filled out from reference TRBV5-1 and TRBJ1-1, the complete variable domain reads KAGVTQTPRYLIKTRGQQVTLSCSPISGHRSVSWYQQTPGQGLQFLFEYFSETQRNKGNFPGRFSGRQFSNSRSEMNVSTLELGDSALYLCASSLEGNTEAFFGQGTRLTVV.

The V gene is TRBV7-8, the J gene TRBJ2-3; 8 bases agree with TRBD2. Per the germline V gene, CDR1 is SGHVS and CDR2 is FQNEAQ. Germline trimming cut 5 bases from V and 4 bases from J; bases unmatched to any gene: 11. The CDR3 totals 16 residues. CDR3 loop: CASSPAAGGGPDTQYF. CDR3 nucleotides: TGTGCCAGCAGCCCTGCTGCGGGGGGAGGGCCAGATACGCAGTATTTT.

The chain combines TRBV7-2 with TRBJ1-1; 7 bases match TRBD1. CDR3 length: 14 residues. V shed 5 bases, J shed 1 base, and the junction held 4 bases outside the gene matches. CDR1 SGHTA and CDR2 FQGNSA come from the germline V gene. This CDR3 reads CASSLQGSNTEAFF. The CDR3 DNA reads TGTGCCAGCAGCCTACAGGGGTCGAACACTGAAGCTTTCTTT.

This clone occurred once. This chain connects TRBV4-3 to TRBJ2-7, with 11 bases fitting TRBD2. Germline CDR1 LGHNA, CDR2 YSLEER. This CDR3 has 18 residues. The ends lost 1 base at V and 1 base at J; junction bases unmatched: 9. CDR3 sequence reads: CASSQGGSPSGRSYEQYF. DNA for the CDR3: TGCGCCAGCAGCCAAGGAGGTTCCCCTAGCGGGAGGTCCTACGAGCAGTACTTC.

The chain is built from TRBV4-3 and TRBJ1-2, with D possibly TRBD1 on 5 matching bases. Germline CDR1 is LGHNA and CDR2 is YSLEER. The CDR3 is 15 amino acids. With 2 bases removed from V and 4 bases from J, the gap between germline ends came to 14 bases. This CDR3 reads CASSQYLDRIYGYTF. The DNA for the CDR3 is TGCGCCAGCAGCCAATACCTAGACAGAATCTATGGCTACACCTTC.

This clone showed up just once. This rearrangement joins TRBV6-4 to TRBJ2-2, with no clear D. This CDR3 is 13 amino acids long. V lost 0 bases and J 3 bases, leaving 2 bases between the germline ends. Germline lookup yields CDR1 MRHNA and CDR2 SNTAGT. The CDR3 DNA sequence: TGTGCCAGCAGTGACTCGTACACCGGGGAGCTGTTTTTT. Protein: CASSDSYTGELFF.

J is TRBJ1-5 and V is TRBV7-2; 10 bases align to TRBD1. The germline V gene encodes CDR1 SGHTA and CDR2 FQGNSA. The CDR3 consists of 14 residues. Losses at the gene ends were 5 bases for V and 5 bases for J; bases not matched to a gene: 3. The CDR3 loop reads CASSPTGGDQPQHF. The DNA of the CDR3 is TGTGCCAGCAGCCCGACAGGGGGCGATCAGCCCCAGCATTTT.

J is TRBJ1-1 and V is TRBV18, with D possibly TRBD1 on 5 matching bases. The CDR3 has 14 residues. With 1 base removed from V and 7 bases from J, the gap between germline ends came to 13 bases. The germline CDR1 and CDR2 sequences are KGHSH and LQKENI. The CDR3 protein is CASSPRGLEGEAFF. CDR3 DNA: TGTGCCAGCTCACCACGGGGGTTGGAGGGTGAAGCTTTCTTT.

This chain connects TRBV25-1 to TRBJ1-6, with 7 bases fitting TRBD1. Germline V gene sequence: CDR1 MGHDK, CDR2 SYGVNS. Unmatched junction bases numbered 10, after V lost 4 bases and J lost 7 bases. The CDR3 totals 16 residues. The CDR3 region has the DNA TGTGCCAGCAGTGCTTTATCAGGGGGTGGCAATTCACCCCTCCACTTT. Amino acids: CASSALSGGGNSPLHF.

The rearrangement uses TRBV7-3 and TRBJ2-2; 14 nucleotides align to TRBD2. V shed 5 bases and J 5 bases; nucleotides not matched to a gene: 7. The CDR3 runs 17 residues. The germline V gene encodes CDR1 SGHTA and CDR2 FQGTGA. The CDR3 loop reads CASSLPGTSGSTGELFF. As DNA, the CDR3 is TGTGCCAGCAGCCTCCCCGGGACTAGCGGGAGTACCGGGGAGCTGTTTTTT.

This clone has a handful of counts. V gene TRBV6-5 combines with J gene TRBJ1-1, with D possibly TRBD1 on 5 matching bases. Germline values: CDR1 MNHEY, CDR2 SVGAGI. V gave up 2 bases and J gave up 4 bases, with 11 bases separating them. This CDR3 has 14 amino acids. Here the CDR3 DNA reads TGTGCCAGCAGTTACAGAGCGGGGGGCACTGAAGCTTTCTTT. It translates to CASSYRAGGTEAFF.

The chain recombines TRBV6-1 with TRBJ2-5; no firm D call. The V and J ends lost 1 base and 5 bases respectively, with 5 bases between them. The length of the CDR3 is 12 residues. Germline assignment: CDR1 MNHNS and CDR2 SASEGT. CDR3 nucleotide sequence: TGTGCCAGCAGTGAAGTGGTCGAGACCCAGTACTTC. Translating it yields CASSEVVETQYF.

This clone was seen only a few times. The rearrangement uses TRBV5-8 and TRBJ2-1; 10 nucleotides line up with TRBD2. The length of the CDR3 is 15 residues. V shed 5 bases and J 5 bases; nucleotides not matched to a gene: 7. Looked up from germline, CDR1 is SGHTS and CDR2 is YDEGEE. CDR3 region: CASSSLAGENNEQFF. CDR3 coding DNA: TGTGCCAGCAGTTCTCTAGCGGGAGAGAACAATGAGCAGTTCTTC. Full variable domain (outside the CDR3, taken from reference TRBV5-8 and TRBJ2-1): EAGVTQSPTHLIKTRGQQATLRCSPISGHTSVYWYQQALGLGLQFLLWYDEGEERNRGNFPPRFSGRQFPNYSSELNVNALELEDSALYLCASSSLAGENNEQFFGPGTRLTVL.